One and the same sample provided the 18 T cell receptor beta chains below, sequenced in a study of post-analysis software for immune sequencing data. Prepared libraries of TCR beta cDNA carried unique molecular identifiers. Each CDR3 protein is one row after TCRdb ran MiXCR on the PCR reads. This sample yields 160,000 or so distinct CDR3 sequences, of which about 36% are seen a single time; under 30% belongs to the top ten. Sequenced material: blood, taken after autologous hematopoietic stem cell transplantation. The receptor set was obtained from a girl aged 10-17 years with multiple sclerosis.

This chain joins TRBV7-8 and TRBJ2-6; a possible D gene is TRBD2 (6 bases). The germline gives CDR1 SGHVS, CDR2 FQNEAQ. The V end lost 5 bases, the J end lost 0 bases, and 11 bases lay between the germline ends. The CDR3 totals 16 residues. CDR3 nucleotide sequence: TGTGCCAGCAGCCCGGGACTGAACTCTGGGGCCAACGTCCTGACTTTC. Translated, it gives CASSPGLNSGANVLTF.

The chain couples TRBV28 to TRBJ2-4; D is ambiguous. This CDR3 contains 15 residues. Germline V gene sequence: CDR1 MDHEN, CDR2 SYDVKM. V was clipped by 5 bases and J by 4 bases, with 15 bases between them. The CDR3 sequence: CASSSFREQKNIQYF. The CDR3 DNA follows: TGTGCCAGCAGTAGTTTCAGAGAGCAGAAAAACATTCAGTACTTC.

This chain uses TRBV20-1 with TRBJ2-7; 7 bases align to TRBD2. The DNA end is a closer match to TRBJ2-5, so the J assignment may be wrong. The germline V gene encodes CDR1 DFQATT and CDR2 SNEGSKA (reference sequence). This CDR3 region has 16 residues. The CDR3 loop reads CSANAISSGKGETQYF. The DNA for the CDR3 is TGCAGTGCAAACGCAATTTCCAGCGGGAAGGGGGAGACCCAGTACTTC.

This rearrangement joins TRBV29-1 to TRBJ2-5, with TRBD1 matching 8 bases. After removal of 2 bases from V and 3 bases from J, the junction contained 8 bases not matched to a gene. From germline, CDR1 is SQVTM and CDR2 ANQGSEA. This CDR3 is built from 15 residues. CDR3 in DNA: TGCAGCGTTGAACCGCCGGACAGGGTAGAAGAGACCCAGTACTTC. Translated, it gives CSVEPPDRVEETQYF.

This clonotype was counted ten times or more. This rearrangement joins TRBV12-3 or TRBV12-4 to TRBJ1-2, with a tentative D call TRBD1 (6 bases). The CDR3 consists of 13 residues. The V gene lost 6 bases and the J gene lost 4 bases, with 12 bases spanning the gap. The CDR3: CASSGQSGYGYTF. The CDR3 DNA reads TGTGCCAGCAGCGGACAGAGCGGCTATGGCTACACCTTC.

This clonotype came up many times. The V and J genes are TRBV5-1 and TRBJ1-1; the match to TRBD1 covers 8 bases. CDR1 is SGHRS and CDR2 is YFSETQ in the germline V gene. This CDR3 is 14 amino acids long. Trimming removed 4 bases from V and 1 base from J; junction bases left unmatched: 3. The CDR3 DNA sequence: TGCGCCAGCAGCACCGGACAGGGGAACACTGAAGCTTTCTTT. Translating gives CASSTGQGNTEAFF.

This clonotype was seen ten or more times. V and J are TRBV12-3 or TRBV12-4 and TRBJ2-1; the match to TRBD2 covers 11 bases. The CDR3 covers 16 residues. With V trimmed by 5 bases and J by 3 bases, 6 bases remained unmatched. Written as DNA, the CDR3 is TGTGCCAGCAGTGACCCCGGGACTAGCGGCTACAATGAGCAGTTCTTC. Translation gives CASSDPGTSGYNEQFF.

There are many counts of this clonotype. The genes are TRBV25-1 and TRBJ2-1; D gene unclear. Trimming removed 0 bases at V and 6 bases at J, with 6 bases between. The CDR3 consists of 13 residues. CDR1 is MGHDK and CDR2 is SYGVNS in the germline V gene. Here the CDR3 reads CASSEYSGNEQFF. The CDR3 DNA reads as TGTGCCAGCAGTGAATACTCCGGCAATGAGCAGTTCTTC.

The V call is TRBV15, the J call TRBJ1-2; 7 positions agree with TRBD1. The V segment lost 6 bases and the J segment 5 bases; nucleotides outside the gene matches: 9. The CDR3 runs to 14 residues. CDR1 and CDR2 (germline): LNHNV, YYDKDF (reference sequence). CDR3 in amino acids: CATRRTGEGYGYTF. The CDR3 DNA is TGTGCCACCAGGAGGACAGGCGAAGGGTATGGCTACACCTTC.

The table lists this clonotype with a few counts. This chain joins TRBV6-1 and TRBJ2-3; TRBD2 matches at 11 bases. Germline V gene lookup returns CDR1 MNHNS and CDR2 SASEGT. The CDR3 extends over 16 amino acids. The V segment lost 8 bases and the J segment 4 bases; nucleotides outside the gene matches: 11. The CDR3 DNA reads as TGTGCCAGCCTTCCAAATGTACTAGCGGGAGCAGATACGCAGTATTTT. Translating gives CASLPNVLAGADTQYF.

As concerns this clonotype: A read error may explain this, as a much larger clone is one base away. CDR3 nucleotides: TGCAGCGCTGAAGAGCAGAGGGGAAAACTGTTTTTT. Its protein is CSAEEQRGKLFF. V and J are TRBV29-1 and TRBJ1-4; D perhaps matches TRBD1 (5 bases). Per the germline V gene, CDR1 is SQVTM and CDR2 is ANQGSEA. The CDR3 covers 12 residues.

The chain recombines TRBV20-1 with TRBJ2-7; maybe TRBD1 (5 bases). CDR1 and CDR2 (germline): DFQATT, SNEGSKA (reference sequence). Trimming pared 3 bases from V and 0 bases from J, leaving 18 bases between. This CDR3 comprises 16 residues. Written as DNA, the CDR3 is TGCAGTGCTAGGAGCGACCGACAGCTTCACTCCTACGAGCAGTACTTC. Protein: CSARSDRQLHSYEQYF.

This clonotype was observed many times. In DNA form, the CDR3 reads TGTGCCAGCAGCTCCCTGACTAGCTCGGGCTACGAGCAGTACTTC. Its translation is CASSSLTSSGYEQYF. The rearrangement joins TRBV7-2 to TRBJ2-7; 7 bases are a match to TRBD2. Losses at the gene ends were 4 bases for V and 3 bases for J; bases not matched to a gene: 9. The germline V gene encodes CDR1 SGHTA and CDR2 FQGNSA. The CDR3 length is 15 residues.

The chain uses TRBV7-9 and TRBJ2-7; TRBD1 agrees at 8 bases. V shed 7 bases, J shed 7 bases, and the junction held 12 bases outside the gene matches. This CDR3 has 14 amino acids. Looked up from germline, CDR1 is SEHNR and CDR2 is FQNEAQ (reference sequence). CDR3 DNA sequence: TGTGCCAGCAACGACAGGGGCCCCTACAATGAGCAGTACTTC. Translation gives CASNDRGPYNEQYF.

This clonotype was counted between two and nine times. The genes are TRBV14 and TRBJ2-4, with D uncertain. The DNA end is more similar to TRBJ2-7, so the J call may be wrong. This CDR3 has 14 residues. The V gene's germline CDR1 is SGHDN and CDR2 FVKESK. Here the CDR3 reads CASSQEARTYEQYF. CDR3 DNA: TGTGCCAGCAGCCAAGAAGCCAGGACCTACGAGCAGTACTTC.

CDR3 coding DNA: TGCAGTGCTAGAGAACTGGCTACTCAAGAGACCCAGTACTTC. Translated, it gives CSARELATQETQYF. The chain couples TRBV20-1 to TRBJ2-5; D ambiguous. This CDR3 spans 14 amino acids. CDR1 DFQATT and CDR2 SNEGSKA come from the germline V gene (reference sequence). The V end lost 0 bases, the J end lost 2 bases, and 10 bases lay between the germline ends.

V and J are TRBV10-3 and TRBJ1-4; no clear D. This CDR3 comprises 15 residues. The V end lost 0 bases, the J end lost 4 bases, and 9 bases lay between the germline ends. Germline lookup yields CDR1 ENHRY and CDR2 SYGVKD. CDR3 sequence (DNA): TGTGCCATCAGTGAGTCGGGAGGCCATAATGAAAAACTGTTTTTT. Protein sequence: CAISESGGHNEKLFF.

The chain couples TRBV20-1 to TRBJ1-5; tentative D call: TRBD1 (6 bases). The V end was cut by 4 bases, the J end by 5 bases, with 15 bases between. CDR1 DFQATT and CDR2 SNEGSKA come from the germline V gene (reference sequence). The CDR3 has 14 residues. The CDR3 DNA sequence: TGCAGTGCTAATGGGGGGCAGGGCCATCAGCCCCAGCATTTT. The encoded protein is CSANGGQGHQPQHF.